What follows are 7 T cell receptor beta chains derived from one specimen sequenced in a study of T-cell reconstitution after alpha-beta-depleted transplantation in children. The authors prepared the TCRbeta library with unique molecular identifiers. One entry per CDR3 protein results from TCRdb running MiXCR on the PCR reads. The sample contains about 610,000 distinct CDR3 sequences, about 10% of which appear only once. Here the sequenced sample was PBMCs from the stem cell graft donor, taken from the stem cell graft. These receptors originate from a human donor who donated a stem cell graft to a child with acute myeloid leukemia.

This clonotype has just a few counts. The CDR3 region has the DNA TGTGCCACCAGTGATTCCGGGACAGGGACCTACGAGCAGTACTTC. As protein: CATSDSGTGTYEQYF. The chain couples TRBV24-1 to TRBJ2-7, with 9 positions matching TRBD1. V gave up 2 bases and J gave up 2 bases; unmatched junction bases: 3. The CDR3 runs 15 residues. Germline V lookup: CDR1 KGHDR, CDR2 SFDVKD.

The chain recombines TRBV27 with TRBJ2-3; TRBD2 aligns across 10 bases. CDR3 length: 16 residues. CDR1 is MNHEY, CDR2 SMNVEV, per germline (reference sequence). V lost 7 bases to trimming and J lost 5 bases; unmatched junction nucleotides: 12. The CDR3 coding sequence is TGTGCCAGCACTCCCAAGGGGGGACTAGCGATAGATACGCAGTATTTT. Translated, it gives CASTPKGGLAIDTQYF.

This clonotype was observed a few times. The chain is built from TRBV4-2 and TRBJ2-2; D perhaps matches TRBD2 (6 bases). V was cut by 2 bases and J by 6 bases, with 22 bases left in between. The CDR3 length is 18 residues. The germline V gene has CDR1 LGHNA and CDR2 YNFKEQ. The chain's CDR3 is CASSQLFAGQTNPGELFF. CDR3 DNA: TGTGCCAGCAGCCAACTGTTTGCGGGGCAAACAAATCCCGGGGAGCTGTTTTTT.

The chain links TRBV20-1 to TRBJ2-1; 8 nucleotides align to TRBD2. The V and J ends lost 2 bases and 4 bases, in that order; junction bases with no gene match: 7. Germline V lookup: CDR1 DFQATT, CDR2 SNEGSKA (reference sequence). CDR3 length: 15 residues. The CDR3 reads CSARIAGRSYNEQFF. CDR3 sequence (DNA): TGCAGTGCTAGAATAGCGGGAAGATCTTACAATGAGCAGTTCTTC.

This clonotype was observed at least ten times. The chain couples TRBV12-3 or TRBV12-4 to TRBJ2-7; D is unclear. The V and J ends lost 6 bases and 7 bases respectively, with 13 bases between them. This CDR3 spans 12 amino acids. The CDR3 spells CASSFRVREQYF. CDR3 nucleotide sequence: TGTGCCAGCAGCTTTCGAGTGCGTGAGCAGTACTTC.

This chain links TRBV4-1 with TRBJ2-4; 10 nucleotides match TRBD2. Germline assignment: CDR1 MGHRA and CDR2 YSYEKL. The CDR3 covers 18 residues. V shed 4 bases, J shed 8 bases, and the junction held 17 bases outside the gene matches. CDR3 coding DNA: TGCGCCAGCAGCCGACTGCCGGATTCCGGGACTAGCGTGTACATTCAGTACTTC. Translated: CASSRLPDSGTSVYIQYF.

This clonotype showed up just a few times. DNA of the CDR3: TGTGCCAGCAGCCGCGACAGTGCTGGGGCCAACGTCCTGACTTTC. It specifies CASSRDSAGANVLTF. J is TRBJ2-6 and V is TRBV7-2; D is possibly TRBD1 (5 bases). This CDR3 is built from 15 residues. Trimming pared 5 bases from V and 2 bases from J, leaving 10 bases between. Looked up from germline, CDR1 is SGHTA and CDR2 is FQGNSA.